Shown below are 7 T cell receptor beta chains from a single sample sequenced in a study of high-grade serous ovarian cancer treatment subgroups. The tumor samples were collected prior to definitive surgery or chemotherapy. The method was immunoSEQ multiplex PCR; TCRdb's version includes in-frame clones alone and lacks a portion of them. The sample holds about 36,000 clones, 70% to 80% seen once. The sample was tumor tissue. These receptors originate from a human donor with high-grade serous ovarian cancer.

This clone was seen once. The V call is TRBV27, the J call TRBJ2-3; 13 bases map to TRBD2. CDR3 length equals 13 residues. From germline, CDR1 is MNHEY and CDR2 SMNVEV (reference sequence). Trimming at V came to 8 bases and at J to 5 bases, leaving 1 base not matched to a gene. CDR3 amino acids: CASRLAGGDTQYF. The DNA for the CDR3 is TGTGCCAGCCGACTAGCGGGAGGAGATACGCAGTATTTT.

The V gene is TRBV10-1, the J gene TRBJ2-7, with 9 bases that match TRBD2. Germline V CDR1 and CDR2: WNHNN, SYGVQD (reference sequence). The J segment lost 2 bases and the V segment lost 2 bases, leaving 1 base of the junction unmatched. This CDR3 is built from 14 residues. DNA for the CDR3: TGCGCCAGCAGTGAGGCTAGCGGGACCTACGAGCAGTACTTC. It is translated as CASSEASGTYEQYF.

This rearrangement joins TRBV10-2 to TRBJ2-7, with D perhaps matching TRBD2 (5 bases). Looked up from germline, CDR1 is WSHSY and CDR2 is SAAADI. CDR3 length: 12 amino acids. Trimming pared 4 bases from V and 6 bases from J, leaving 10 bases between. The CDR3: CASSARAGEQYF. CDR3 DNA sequence: TGCGCCAGCAGTGCGAGGGCGGGCGAGCAGTACTTC.

This chain joins TRBV6-5 and TRBJ2-1; D is undetermined. Per germline, CDR1 MNHEY and CDR2 SVGAGI. V was pared by 7 bases and J by 6 bases, with 13 bases between. This CDR3 has 13 residues. CDR3 in DNA: TGTGCCAGCACCTCAACCACGGGCAATGAGCAGTTCTTC. Amino acids: CASTSTTGNEQFF.

The chain is built from TRBV4-3 and TRBJ2-1, with TRBD1 identical over 8 bases. The V segment lost 0 bases and the J segment 2 bases; nucleotides outside the gene matches: 0. The CDR3 runs 15 residues. The germline V gene has CDR1 LGHNA and CDR2 YSLEER. This chain's CDR3 is CASSQDRGPYNEQFF. The CDR3 DNA follows: TGCGCCAGCAGCCAAGACAGGGGGCCCTACAATGAGCAGTTCTTC.

The V and J genes are TRBV10-3 and TRBJ2-2; TRBD1 agrees at 8 bases. The CDR3 runs to 15 residues. The J segment lost 5 bases and the V segment lost 2 bases, leaving 4 bases of the junction unmatched. The germline V gene has CDR1 ENHRY and CDR2 SYGVKD. The CDR3: CAISEDRGYTGELFF. The CDR3 DNA follows: TGTGCCATCAGTGAGGACAGGGGTTATACCGGGGAGCTGTTTTTT.

This clone has a handful of counts. This chain links TRBV27 with TRBJ1-3; D is unresolved. V was cut by 3 bases and J by 0 bases, with 6 bases left in between. Germline V gene data show CDR1 as MNHEY and CDR2 as SMNVEV (reference sequence). The CDR3 extends over 14 amino acids. CDR3 sequence: CASSLRSSGNTIYF. CDR3 in DNA: TGTGCCAGCAGTTTGAGGAGCTCTGGAAACACCATATATTTT.